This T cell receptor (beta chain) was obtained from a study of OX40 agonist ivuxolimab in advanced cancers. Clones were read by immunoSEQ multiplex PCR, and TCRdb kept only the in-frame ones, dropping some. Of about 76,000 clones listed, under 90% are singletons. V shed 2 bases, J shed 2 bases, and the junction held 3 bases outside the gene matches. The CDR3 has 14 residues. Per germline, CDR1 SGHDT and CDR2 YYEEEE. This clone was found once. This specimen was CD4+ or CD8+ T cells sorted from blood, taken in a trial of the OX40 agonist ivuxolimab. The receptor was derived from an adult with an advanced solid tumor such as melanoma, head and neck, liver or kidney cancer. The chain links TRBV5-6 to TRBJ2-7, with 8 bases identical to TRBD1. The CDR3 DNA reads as TGTGCCAGCAGCTTACAGGGGGACACCTACGAGCAGTACTTC. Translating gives CASSLQGDTYEQYF.